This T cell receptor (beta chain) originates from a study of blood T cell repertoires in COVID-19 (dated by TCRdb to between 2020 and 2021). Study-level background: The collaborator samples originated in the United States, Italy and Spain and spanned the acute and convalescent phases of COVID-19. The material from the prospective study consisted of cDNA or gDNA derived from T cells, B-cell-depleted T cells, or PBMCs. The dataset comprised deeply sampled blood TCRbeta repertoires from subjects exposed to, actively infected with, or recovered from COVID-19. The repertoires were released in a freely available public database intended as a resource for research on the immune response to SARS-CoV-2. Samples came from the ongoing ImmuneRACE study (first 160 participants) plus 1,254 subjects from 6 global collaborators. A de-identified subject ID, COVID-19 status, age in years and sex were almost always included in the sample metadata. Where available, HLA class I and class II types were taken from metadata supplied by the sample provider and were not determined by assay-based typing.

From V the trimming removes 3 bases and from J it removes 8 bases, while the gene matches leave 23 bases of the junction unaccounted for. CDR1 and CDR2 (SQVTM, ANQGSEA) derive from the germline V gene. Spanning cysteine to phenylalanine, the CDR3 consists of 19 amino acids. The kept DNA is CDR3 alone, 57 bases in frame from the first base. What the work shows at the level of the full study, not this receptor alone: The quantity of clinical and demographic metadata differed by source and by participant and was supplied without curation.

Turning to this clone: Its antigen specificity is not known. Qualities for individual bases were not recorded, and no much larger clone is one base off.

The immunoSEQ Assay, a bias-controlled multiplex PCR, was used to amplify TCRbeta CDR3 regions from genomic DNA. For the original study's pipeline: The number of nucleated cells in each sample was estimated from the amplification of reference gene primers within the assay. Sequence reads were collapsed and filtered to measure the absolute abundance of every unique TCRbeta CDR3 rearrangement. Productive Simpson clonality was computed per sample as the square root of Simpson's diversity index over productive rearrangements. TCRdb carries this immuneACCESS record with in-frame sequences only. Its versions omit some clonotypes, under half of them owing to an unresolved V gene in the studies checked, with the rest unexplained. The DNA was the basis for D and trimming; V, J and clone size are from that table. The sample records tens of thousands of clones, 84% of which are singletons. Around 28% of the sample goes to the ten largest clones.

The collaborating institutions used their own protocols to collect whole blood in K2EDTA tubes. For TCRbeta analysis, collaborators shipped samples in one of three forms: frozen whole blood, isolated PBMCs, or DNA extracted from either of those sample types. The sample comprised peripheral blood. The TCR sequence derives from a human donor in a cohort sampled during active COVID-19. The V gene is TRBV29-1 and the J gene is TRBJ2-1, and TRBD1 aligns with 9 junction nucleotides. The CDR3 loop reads CSVDGWVTRTGVKYHEQFF. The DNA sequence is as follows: TGCAGCGTTGATGGGTGGGTAACGCGGACAGGGGTAAAGTATCATGAGCAGTTCTTC.